The source of this T cell receptor (beta chain) is a study of blood T cell repertoires in COVID-19. Overall study context: The analysed material was cDNA or gDNA that came from T cells, B-cell-depleted T cells, or PBMCs.

Clones were sequenced by immunoSEQ multiplex PCR, and TCRdb holds only the in-frame ones, with some missing. Altogether over 250,000 clones are present, 70% to 75% being singletons, with the ten largest covering over 3%. The germline CDR1 and CDR2 sequences are MNHEY and SVGAGI. Trimming cost V 2 bases and J 6 bases; bases outside gene matches: 6. The CDR3 spans 15 residues. The gene calls are TRBV6-5 and TRBJ2-3; 9 bases fit TRBD1. The material sequenced was peripheral blood. The receptor comes from a woman aged 80 or over with acute or convalescent COVID-19. The chain's CDR3 is CASSYRDRASDTQYF. CDR3 in DNA: TGTGCCAGCAGTTACCGGGACAGGGCGTCCGATACGCAGTATTTT.